The subject of this entry is one TCR beta chain. As yet, its antigen is unknown. The repertoire was sequenced with immunoSEQ multiplex PCR; TCRdb's copy has only in-frame clones and lacks some. The table includes about 46,000 clones, 75% to 90% detected once. The sample belongs to a study of regulatory and conventional T cells in RAG deficiency. Study observations and caveats: Other subsets showed approximately 10-fold reductions, but Treg unique TCR beta sequences fell roughly 97-fold in these patients. RAG-deficient patients showed markedly lower Shannon entropy and higher Simpson indices than control T-cell subsets.

Conventional CD4+ T cells were sorted from blood as CD25-low CD127-high cells. CDR1 and CDR2 from the germline V gene are SGHVS and FQNEAQ. V was clipped by 3 bases and J by 1 base, with 6 bases between them. The CDR3 is 14 residues long. This same sample was also part of a study on regulatory T cells. Per that study: Primers: 52 TRBV forward and 13 TRBJ reverse. Regulatory T cells showed the strongest V-J pair restriction and V/J gene skewing among patient repertoires.

The source of this sequence is a human donor in good health. The chain joins TRBV7-8 to TRBJ2-2, with D hard to call. Sequenced: CD4+ effector T cells sorted from blood. CDR3: CASSFPENTGELFF. CDR3 nucleotides: TGTGCCAGCAGCTTTCCCGAGAACACCGGGGAGCTGTTTTTT.